What follows are 4 T cell receptor beta chains derived from one specimen sequenced in a study of blood T cells in healthy people across ages. Through a sample-barcoded 5' primer and a J-beta primer mix, a second PCR was run for roughly 7 to 11 cycles. MiXCR, run by TCRdb on the 5' RACE reads, gives a single entry per CDR3 protein. The repertoire holds over a million distinct CDR3 sequences, with 59% as singletons. The sample taken for sequencing was blood. The receptors here all came from a man younger than 35 in good health.

The V call is TRBV19, the J call TRBJ2-1; no firm D call. The CDR3 is made up of 10 amino acids. Trimming took 8 bases from V and 8 from J, leaving 7 bases between them. From germline, CDR1 is LNHDA and CDR2 SQIVND (reference sequence). This CDR3 is CASGFYEQFF. CDR3 in DNA: TGTGCCAGTGGCTTCTATGAGCAGTTCTTC.

There are a few counts of this clonotype. The genes are TRBV5-5 and TRBJ2-7; 8 bases fit TRBD1. The DNA end is more similar to TRBJ2-5, so the J call may be wrong. The CDR3 runs 14 residues. Germline V gene data show CDR1 as SGHKS and CDR2 as YYEKEE (reference sequence). CDR3 residues: CASSLETGVETQYF. In DNA, the CDR3 is TGTGCCAGCAGCTTGGAGACAGGGGTTGAGACCCAGTACTTC.

This chain uses TRBV28 with TRBJ1-2; 8 bases map to TRBD1. The CDR3 length is 15 residues. J lost 6 bases, V lost 4 bases, and 10 bases had no gene match. Germline V gene data show CDR1 as MDHEN and CDR2 as SYDVKM. The CDR3 region is CASSSVDRGPHGYTF. The CDR3 bases are TGTGCCAGCAGTTCAGTCGACAGGGGCCCCCATGGCTACACCTTC.

This clonotype has only a few counts. This chain links TRBV6-2 or TRBV6-3 with TRBJ2-7; D not certain. The CDR3 has 12 amino acids. The germline V and J ends were trimmed by 2 bases and 6 bases, with 8 bases remaining between them. Germline lookup yields CDR1 MNHEY and CDR2 SVGEGT. The CDR3 coding sequence is TGTGCCAGCAGTTACCCCAGTATCGAGCAGTACTTC. This sequence encodes CASSYPSIEQYF.